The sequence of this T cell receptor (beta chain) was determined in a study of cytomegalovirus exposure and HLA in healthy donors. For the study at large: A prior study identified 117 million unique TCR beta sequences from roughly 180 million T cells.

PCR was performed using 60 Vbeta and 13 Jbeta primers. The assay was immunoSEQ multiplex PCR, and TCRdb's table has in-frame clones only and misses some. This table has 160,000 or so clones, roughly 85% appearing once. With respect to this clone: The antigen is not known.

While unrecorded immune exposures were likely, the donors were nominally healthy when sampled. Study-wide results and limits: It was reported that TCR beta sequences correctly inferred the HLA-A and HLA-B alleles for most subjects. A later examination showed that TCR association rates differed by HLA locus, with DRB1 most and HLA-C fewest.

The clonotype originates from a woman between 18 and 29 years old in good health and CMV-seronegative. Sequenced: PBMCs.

CDR3 loop: CASSLGVAGGLEQFF. CDR3 nucleotide sequence: TGTGCCAGCAGCTTAGGGGTGGCGGGAGGTCTCGAGCAGTTCTTC. The gene calls are TRBV7-2 and TRBJ2-1; 8 nucleotides line up with TRBD2. This CDR3 comprises 15 residues. Germline V lookup: CDR1 SGHTA, CDR2 FQGNSA. Unmatched junction bases numbered 9, after V lost 1 base and J lost 10 bases.